A single sample gave rise to the 23 T cell receptor beta chains below, sequenced in a study of T cells in Graves' hyperthyroidism and ophthalmopathy. Template material for amplifying TCR beta CDR3 regions consisted of RNA transcripts. Initially, a first-round RT-PCR of the TCR CDR3 employed the HTBI primer set. Using its own MiXCR run on the multiplex PCR reads, TCRdb lists one record per CDR3 protein. The table includes around 420,000 distinct CDR3 sequences, roughly 14% detected once. The sequenced sample was blood. The origin of the receptors is a woman aged 18 to 35 with Graves' hyperthyroidism.

The genes are TRBV7-9 and TRBJ1-2; D gene unclear. Trimming shortened V by 2 bases and J by 3 bases, and 7 bases separated the two germline ends. The CDR3 extends over 13 amino acids. From germline, CDR1 is SEHNR and CDR2 FQNEAQ (reference sequence). The CDR3 spells CASSLIMDYGYTF. CDR3 nucleotide sequence: TGTGCCAGCAGCTTAATAATGGACTATGGCTACACCTTC.

This clonotype was counted between two and nine times. The V gene is TRBV6-2 or TRBV6-3, the J gene TRBJ2-3; 7 nucleotides agree with TRBD1. V lost 6 bases and J lost 9; bases outside the gene matches: 12. CDR3 length: 14 amino acids. Germline loops: CDR1 MNHEY, CDR2 SVGEGT. CDR3 DNA: TGTGCCAGCAGCCAGGGACAGTCCAGGTTGACGCAGTATTTT. It is translated as CASSQGQSRLTQYF.

The chain carries TRBV29-1 and TRBJ2-7, with D tentatively TRBD1 (6 bases). Trimming removed 4 bases from V and 0 bases from J, with 10 bases in between. The CDR3 sequence is 13 residues long. CDR1 SQVTM and CDR2 ANQGSEA come from the germline V gene. The chain's CDR3 is CSVGGQRSYEQYF. Written as DNA, the CDR3 is TGCAGCGTTGGCGGACAGCGCTCCTACGAGCAGTACTTC.

This clonotype was recorded at least ten times. The chain combines TRBV2 with TRBJ1-4; D uncertain. V was pared by 6 bases and J by 5 bases, with 13 bases between. The CDR3 is made up of 14 amino acids. The germline V gene encodes CDR1 SNHLY and CDR2 FYNNEI. The DNA for the CDR3 is TGTGCCAGCAGAGTCGGGAGCTTGAATGAAAAACTGTTTTTT. Protein sequence: CASRVGSLNEKLFF.

This clonotype was seen repeatedly, ten times or more. The rearrangement uses TRBV24-1 and TRBJ1-5; 9 nucleotides line up with TRBD1. With 5 bases clipped from V and 3 bases from J, the junction kept 4 bases outside the gene matches. This CDR3 contains 15 residues. The germline gives CDR1 KGHDR, CDR2 SFDVKD. The CDR3 sequence is CATSGGTGNNQPQHF. The CDR3 DNA sequence: TGTGCCACCAGTGGGGGGACAGGGAACAATCAGCCCCAGCATTTT.

Ten or more counts support this clonotype. The rearrangement uses TRBV12-3 or TRBV12-4 and TRBJ2-1; no clear D gene. V lost 6 bases and J 4 bases, leaving 16 bases between the germline ends. The CDR3 loop spans 15 amino acids. CDR3 residues: CASSPPRVGYNEQFF. The CDR3 DNA reads TGTGCCAGCAGCCCACCTCGGGTCGGGTACAATGAGCAGTTCTTC.

This clonotype was picked up many times. V usage is TRBV20-1 and J usage is TRBJ2-7; D is possibly TRBD2 (6 bases). Germline CDR1 is DFQATT and CDR2 is SNEGSKA (reference sequence). The CDR3 extends over 14 amino acids. V dropped 0 bases and J dropped 4 bases, with 13 bases sitting between them. The CDR3 sequence: CSARDRDSSYEQYF. The CDR3 nucleotides read TGCAGTGCTAGAGACCGGGACTCTTCTTACGAGCAGTACTTC.

In its sample, this clonotype was seen a few times. This rearrangement joins TRBV11-3 to TRBJ2-2; no firm D call. Trimming left V 2 bases short and J 6 bases short, with 7 bases between. The germline V gene encodes CDR1 SGHNT and CDR2 YENEEA. The CDR3 consists of 13 residues. The CDR3 loop reads CASSLSTPGELFF. The CDR3 DNA reads TGTGCCAGCAGCTTATCGACCCCCGGGGAGCTGTTTTTT.

This clonotype has more than one count but fewer than ten. This chain joins TRBV20-1 and TRBJ2-5; D is uncertain. The germline CDR1 and CDR2 sequences are DFQATT and SNEGSKA (reference sequence). V dropped 1 base and J dropped 2 bases, with 11 bases sitting between them. The CDR3 is made up of 14 amino acids. This chain's CDR3 is CSARVWQAQETQYF. The DNA for the CDR3 is TGCAGTGCTAGAGTGTGGCAGGCACAAGAGACCCAGTACTTC.

There are a few counts of this clonotype. The rearrangement uses TRBV20-1 and TRBJ2-7; TRBD1 aligns across 8 bases. The length of the CDR3 is 17 residues. Germline values: CDR1 DFQATT, CDR2 SNEGSKA (reference sequence). The ends lost 0 bases at V and 4 bases at J; junction bases unmatched: 14. DNA of the CDR3: TGCAGTGCTAGAGATCTTAGAGGACAGGGTCAGATTTACGAGCAGTACTTC. Translation gives CSARDLRGQGQIYEQYF.

This clonotype was observed many times. The chain combines TRBV3-1 with TRBJ1-1; D might be TRBD1 (6 bases). Germline CDR1 and CDR2: LGHDT and YNNKEL (reference sequence). The length of the CDR3 is 14 residues. The V gene lost 1 base and the J gene lost 7 bases, with 13 bases spanning the gap. CDR3 amino acids: CASSQAGGRSEAFF. In nucleotides, the CDR3 is TGTGCCAGCAGCCAAGCGGGGGGCAGGAGTGAAGCTTTCTTT. The full variable domain, in which reference TRBV3-1 and TRBJ1-1 provide the parts outside the CDR3, is DTAVSQTPKYLVTQMGNDKSIKCEQNLGHDTMYWYKQDSKKFLKIMFSYNNKELIINETVPNRFSPKSPDKAHLNLHINSLELGDSAVYFCASSQAGGRSEAFFGQGTRLTVV.

This clonotype has just a few counts. This chain links TRBV29-1 with TRBJ2-1; either TRBD1 or TRBD2 may fit D (5 bases each). Looked up from germline, CDR1 is SQVTM and CDR2 is ANQGSEA. Trimming removed 7 bases from V and 11 bases from J, with 18 bases in between. This CDR3 has 12 residues. Here the CDR3 DNA reads TGCAGCGCCCTAACCGGGACGGAAAAGCAGTTCTTC. Protein sequence: CSALTGTEKQFF.

V is TRBV2 and J is TRBJ2-3; 13 bases are shared with TRBD2. With 4 bases clipped from V and 4 bases from J, the junction kept 2 bases outside the gene matches. This CDR3 has 15 residues. Germline V gene sequence: CDR1 SNHLY, CDR2 FYNNEI. The CDR3 bases are TGTGCCAGCAGTGGACTAGCGGGAGGCTCAGATACGCAGTATTTT. This sequence encodes CASSGLAGGSDTQYF. Filled out from reference TRBV2 and TRBJ2-3, the complete variable domain reads EPEVTQTPSHQVTQMGQEVILRCVPISNHLYFYWYRQILGQKVEFLVSFYNNEISEKSEIFDDQFSVERPDGSNFTLKIRSTKLEDSAMYFCASSGLAGGSDTQYFGPGTRLTVL.

This clonotype has at least ten counts. This rearrangement joins TRBV6-5 to TRBJ1-1; weak D call: TRBD1 (6 bases). CDR1 MNHEY and CDR2 SVGAGI come from the germline V gene. With 0 bases removed from V and 4 bases from J, the gap between germline ends came to 12 bases. This CDR3 is 15 amino acids long. The CDR3 sequence is CASSYSAGVGTEAFF. The CDR3 coding sequence is TGTGCCAGCAGTTACTCGGCAGGGGTCGGCACTGAAGCTTTCTTT.

This clonotype was seen ten or more times. This sequence joins TRBV12-3 or TRBV12-4 and TRBJ1-3; D perhaps matches TRBD1 (6 bases). Trimming took 6 bases from V and 0 from J, leaving 12 bases between them. CDR3 length: 15 amino acids. The CDR3 is CASSPGQISGNTIYF. In DNA form, the CDR3 reads TGTGCCAGCAGCCCTGGACAGATCTCTGGAAACACCATATATTTT.

This clonotype came up a few times. The gene calls are TRBV6-1 and TRBJ2-1, with 11 bases lining up with TRBD2. J lost 2 bases, V lost 6 bases, and 3 bases had no gene match. Per the germline V gene, CDR1 is MNHNS and CDR2 is SASEGT. The CDR3 loop spans 15 amino acids. CDR3 DNA sequence: TGTGCCAGCAGCGGGACTAGCGGTCCCTACAATGAGCAGTTCTTC. As protein: CASSGTSGPYNEQFF.

Many counts were recorded for this clonotype. This chain joins TRBV5-1 and TRBJ2-7; maybe TRBD2 (5 bases). Germline CDR1 reads SGHRS; CDR2 reads YFSETQ. V was pared by 3 bases and J by 1 base, with 20 bases between. The CDR3 sequence is 17 residues long. The CDR3 bases are TGCGCCAGCAGCTACTTGGGAGACGTACGGGGATCCTACGAGCAGTACTTC. Its translation is CASSYLGDVRGSYEQYF.

This clonotype was counted between two and nine times. The chain carries TRBV19 and TRBJ1-2; D is possibly TRBD1 (5 bases). V lost 3 bases, J lost 0 bases, and 14 bases lay in between. Germline CDR1 and CDR2: LNHDA and SQIVND (reference sequence). This CDR3 comprises 16 residues. CDR3 amino acids: CASSIFGTEANYGYTF. The CDR3, as DNA: TGTGCCAGTAGTATCTTCGGGACGGAGGCTAACTATGGCTACACCTTC. The variable domain in full, with the rest retrieved from reference TRBV19 and TRBJ1-2, is DGGITQSPKYLFRKEGQNVTLSCEQNLNHDAMYWYRQDPGQGLRLIYYSQIVNDFQKGDIAEGYSVSREKKESFPLTVTSAQKNPTAFYLCASSIFGTEANYGYTFGSGTRLTVV.

This clonotype was observed a handful of times. The chain couples TRBV12-3 or TRBV12-4 to TRBJ1-1, with a tentative D call TRBD1 (5 bases). The CDR3 contains 14 residues. Trimming cost V 8 bases and J 4 bases, with 17 bases left between them. The CDR3 DNA reads as TGTGCCAGCGGCAGTCCTTGGGGCCGCACTGAAGCTTTCTTT. It translates to CASGSPWGRTEAFF.

This clonotype was picked up one time. J is TRBJ1-2 and V is TRBV6-2 or TRBV6-3; D is unresolved. Germline CDR1 MNHEY, CDR2 SVGEGT. The CDR3 runs to 16 residues. V lost 8 bases and J lost 5, with 24 bases in between. The CDR3 loop reads CASAPGGLVVDYGYTF. Here the CDR3 DNA reads TGTGCCAGCGCCCCGGGTGGGCTGGTCGTGGATTATGGCTACACCTTC.

This clonotype has a count of ten or more. The chain employs TRBV6-5 and TRBJ2-7, with a possible D match to TRBD2 (6 bases). The V and J ends lost 1 base and 7 bases respectively, with 11 bases between them. CDR3 size: 13 residues. Per germline, CDR1 MNHEY and CDR2 SVGAGI. The CDR3 DNA sequence: TGTGCCAGCAGTTACTGGGCGGAGGGGGAGCAGTACTTC. This translates into CASSYWAEGEQYF.

CDR3 in amino acids: CAISRGGASPQHF. CDR3 coding DNA: TGTGCCATCAGTCGTGGAGGGGCCTCGCCCCAGCATTTT. The chain couples TRBV10-3 to TRBJ1-5, with D possibly being TRBD1 (5 bases). Germline assignment: CDR1 ENHRY and CDR2 SYGVKD. There are 13 residues in the CDR3. V lost 5 bases to trimming and J lost 9 bases, with 14 bases between them.

This clonotype was detected many times. The chain links TRBV12-3 or TRBV12-4 to TRBJ2-1, with 14 bases lining up with TRBD2. The CDR3 runs 16 residues. Losses at the gene ends were 3 bases for V and 7 bases for J; bases not matched to a gene: 5. The DNA for the CDR3 is TGTGCCAGCAGTTTTCCCGGGACTAGCGGGAGAAATGAGCAGTTCTTC. This codes for CASSFPGTSGRNEQFF.